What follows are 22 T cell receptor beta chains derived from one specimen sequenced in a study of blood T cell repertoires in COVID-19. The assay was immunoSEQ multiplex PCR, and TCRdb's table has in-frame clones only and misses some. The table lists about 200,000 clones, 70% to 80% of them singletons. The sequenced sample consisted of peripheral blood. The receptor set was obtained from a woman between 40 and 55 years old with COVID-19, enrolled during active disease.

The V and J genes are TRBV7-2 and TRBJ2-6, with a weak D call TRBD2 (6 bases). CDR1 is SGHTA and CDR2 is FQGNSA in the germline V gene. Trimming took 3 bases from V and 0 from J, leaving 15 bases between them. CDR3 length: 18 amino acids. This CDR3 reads CASSFRGTTLSGANVLTF. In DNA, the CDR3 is TGTGCCAGCAGCTTTCGCGGGACCACCCTCTCTGGGGCCAACGTCCTGACTTTC.

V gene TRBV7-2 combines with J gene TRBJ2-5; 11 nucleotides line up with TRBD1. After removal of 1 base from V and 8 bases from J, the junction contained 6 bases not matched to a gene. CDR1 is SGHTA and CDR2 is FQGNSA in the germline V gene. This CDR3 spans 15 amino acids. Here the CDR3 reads CASSLVWGQGVTQYF. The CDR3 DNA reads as TGTGCCAGCAGCTTAGTATGGGGACAGGGGGTCACCCAGTACTTC.

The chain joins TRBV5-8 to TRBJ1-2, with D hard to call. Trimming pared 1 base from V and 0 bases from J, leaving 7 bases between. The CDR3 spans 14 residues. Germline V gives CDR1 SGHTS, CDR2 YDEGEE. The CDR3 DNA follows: TGTGCCAGCAGCTTGTCCTTAGCTAACTATGGCTACACCTTC. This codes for CASSLSLANYGYTF.

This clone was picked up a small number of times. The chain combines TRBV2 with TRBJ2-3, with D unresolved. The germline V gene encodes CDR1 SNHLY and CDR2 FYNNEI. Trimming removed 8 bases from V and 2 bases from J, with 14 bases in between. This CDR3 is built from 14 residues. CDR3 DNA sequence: TGTGCCAGCCGAGGTCGGTTTTTCACAGATACGCAGTATTTT. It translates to CASRGRFFTDTQYF.

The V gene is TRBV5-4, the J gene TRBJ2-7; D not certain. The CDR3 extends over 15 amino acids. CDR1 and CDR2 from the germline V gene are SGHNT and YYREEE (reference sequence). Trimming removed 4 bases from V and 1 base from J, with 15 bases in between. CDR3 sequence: CASSQDSPWSYEQYF. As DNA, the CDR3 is TGTGCCAGCAGCCAAGACTCCCCTTGGTCCTACGAGCAGTACTTC.

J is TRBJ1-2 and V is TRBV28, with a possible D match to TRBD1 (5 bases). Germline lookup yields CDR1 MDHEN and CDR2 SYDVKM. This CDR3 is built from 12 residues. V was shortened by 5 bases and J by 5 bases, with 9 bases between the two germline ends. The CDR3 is CASSEDRYGYTF. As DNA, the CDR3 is TGTGCCAGCAGTGAAGACAGATATGGCTACACCTTC.

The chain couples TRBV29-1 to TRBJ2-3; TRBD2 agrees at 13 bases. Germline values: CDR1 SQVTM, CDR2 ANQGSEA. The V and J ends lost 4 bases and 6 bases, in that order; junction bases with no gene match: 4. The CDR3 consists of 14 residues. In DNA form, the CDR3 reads TGCAGCGTTGGGACTAGCGGGGGATGGGATACGCAGTATTTT. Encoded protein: CSVGTSGGWDTQYF.

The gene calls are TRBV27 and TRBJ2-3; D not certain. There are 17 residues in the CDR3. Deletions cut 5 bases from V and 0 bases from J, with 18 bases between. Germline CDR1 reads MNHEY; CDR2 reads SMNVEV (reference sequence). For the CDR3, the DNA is TGTGCCAGCAGTCCCAACCTGGGCCTCGGAAGCACAGATACGCAGTATTTT. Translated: CASSPNLGLGSTDTQYF.

The CDR3 reads CASSLSGANTDTQYF. The CDR3, as DNA: TGTGCCAGCAGCTTATCCGGAGCCAACACAGATACGCAGTATTTT. The chain couples TRBV7-6 to TRBJ2-3, with unresolved D. Germline V gene lookup returns CDR1 SGHVS and CDR2 FNYEAQ. The CDR3 extends over 15 amino acids. V lost 2 bases, J lost 2 bases, and 11 bases lay in between.

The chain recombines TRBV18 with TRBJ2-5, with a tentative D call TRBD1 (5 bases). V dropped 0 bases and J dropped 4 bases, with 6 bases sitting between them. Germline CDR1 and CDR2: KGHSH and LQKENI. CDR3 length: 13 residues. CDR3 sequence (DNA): TGTGCCAGCTCACCACCGCAGGGAGAGACCCAGTACTTC. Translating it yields CASSPPQGETQYF.

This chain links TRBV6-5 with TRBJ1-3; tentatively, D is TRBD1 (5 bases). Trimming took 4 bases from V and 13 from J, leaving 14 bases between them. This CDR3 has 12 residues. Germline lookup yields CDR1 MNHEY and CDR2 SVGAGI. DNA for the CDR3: TGTGCCAGCAGTTCCCGTGGGGGGATGATATATTTT. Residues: CASSSRGGMIYF.

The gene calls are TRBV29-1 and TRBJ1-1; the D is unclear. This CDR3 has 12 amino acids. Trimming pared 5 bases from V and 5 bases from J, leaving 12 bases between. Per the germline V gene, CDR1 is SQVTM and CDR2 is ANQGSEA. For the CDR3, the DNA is TGCAGCGTTCTAGACTCGGGGACTGAAGCTTTCTTT. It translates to CSVLDSGTEAFF. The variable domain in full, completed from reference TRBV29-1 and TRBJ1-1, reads SAVISQKPSRDICQRGTSLTIQCQVDSQVTMMFWYRQQPGQSLTLIATANQGSEATYESGFVIDKFPISRPNLTFSTLTVSNMSPEDSSIYLCSVLDSGTEAFFGQGTRLTVV.

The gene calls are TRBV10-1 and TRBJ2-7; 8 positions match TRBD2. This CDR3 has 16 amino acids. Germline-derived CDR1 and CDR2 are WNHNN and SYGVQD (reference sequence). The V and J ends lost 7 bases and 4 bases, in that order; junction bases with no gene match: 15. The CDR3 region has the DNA TGCGCCAGCACCTTTTCCCCGGGACTAGGGGATTACGAGCAGTACTTC. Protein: CASTFSPGLGDYEQYF.

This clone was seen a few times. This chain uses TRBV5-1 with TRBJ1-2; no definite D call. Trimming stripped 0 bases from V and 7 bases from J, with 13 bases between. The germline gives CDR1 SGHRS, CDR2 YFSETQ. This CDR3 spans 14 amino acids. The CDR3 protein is CASSLELARGGYTF. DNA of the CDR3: TGCGCCAGCAGCTTGGAATTGGCTCGAGGTGGCTACACCTTC.

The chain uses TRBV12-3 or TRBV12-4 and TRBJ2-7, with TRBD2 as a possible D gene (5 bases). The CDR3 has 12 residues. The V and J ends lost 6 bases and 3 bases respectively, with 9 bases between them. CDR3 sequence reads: CASSPLGYEQYF. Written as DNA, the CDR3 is TGTGCCAGCAGCCCACTAGGCTACGAGCAGTACTTC.

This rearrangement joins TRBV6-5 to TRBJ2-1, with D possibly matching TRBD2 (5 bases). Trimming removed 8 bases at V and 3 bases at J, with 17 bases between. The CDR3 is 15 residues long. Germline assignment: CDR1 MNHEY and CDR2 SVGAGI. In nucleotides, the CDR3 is TGTGCCAGCGCCCCCTCTAGCTTCCGCTACAATGAGCAGTTCTTC. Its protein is CASAPSSFRYNEQFF.

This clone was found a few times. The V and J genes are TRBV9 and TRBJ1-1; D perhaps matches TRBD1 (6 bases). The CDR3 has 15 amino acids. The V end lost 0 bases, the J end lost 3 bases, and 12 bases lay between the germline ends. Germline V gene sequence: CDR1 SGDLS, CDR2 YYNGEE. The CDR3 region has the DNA TGTGCCAGCAGCGTAGTAACAAACAGGGACACTGAAGCTTTCTTT. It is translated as CASSVVTNRDTEAFF.

The CDR3 nucleotides are TGTGCCAGCAGCCCCCGACAGTTGGGAAACACCGGGGAGCTGTTTTTT. Protein product: CASSPRQLGNTGELFF. The chain uses TRBV7-2 and TRBJ2-2; a weak D match, TRBD1 (5 bases). There are 16 residues in the CDR3. Germline values: CDR1 SGHTA, CDR2 FQGNSA. V gave up 5 bases and J gave up 2 bases, with 15 bases separating them.

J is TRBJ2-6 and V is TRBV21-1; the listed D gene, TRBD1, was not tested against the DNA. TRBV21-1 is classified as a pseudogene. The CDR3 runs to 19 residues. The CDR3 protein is CASSKVLGQGLSGANVLTF. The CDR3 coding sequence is TGTGCCAGCAGCAAAGTTTTAGGACAGGGCCTCTCTGGGGCCAACGTCCTGACTTTC.

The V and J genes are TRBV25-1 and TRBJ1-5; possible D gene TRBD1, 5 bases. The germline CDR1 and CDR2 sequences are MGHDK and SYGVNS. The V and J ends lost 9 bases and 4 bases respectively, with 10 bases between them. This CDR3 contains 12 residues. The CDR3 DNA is TGTGCCAGGGGGACTCTAAATCAGCCCCAGCATTTT. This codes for CARGTLNQPQHF.

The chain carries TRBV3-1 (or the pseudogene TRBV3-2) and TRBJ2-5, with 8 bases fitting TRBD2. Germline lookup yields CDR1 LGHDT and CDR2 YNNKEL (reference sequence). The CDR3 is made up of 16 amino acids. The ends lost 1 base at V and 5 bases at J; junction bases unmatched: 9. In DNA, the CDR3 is TGTGCCAGCAGCCAAGGGAGGGGCGGGGGGTCGGAGACCCAGTACTTC. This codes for CASSQGRGGGSETQYF.

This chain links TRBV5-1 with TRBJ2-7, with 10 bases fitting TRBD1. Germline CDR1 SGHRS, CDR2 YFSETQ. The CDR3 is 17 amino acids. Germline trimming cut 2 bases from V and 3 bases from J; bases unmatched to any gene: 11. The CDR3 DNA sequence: TGCGCCAGCAGCTTAGTGACAGGGGGCTACTTGGACTACGAGCAGTACTTC. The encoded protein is CASSLVTGGYLDYEQYF.